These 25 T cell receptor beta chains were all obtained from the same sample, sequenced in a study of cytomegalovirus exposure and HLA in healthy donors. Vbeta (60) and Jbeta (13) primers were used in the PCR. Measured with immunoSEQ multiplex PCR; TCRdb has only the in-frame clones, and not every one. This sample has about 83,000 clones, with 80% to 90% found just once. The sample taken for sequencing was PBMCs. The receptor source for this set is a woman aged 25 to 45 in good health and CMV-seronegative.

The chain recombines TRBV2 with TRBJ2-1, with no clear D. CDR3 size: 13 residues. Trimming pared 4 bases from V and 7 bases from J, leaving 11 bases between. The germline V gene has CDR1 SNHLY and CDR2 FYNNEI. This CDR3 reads CASSGLARNEQFF. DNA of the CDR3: TGTGCCAGCAGTGGTCTGGCGCGGAATGAGCAGTTCTTC.

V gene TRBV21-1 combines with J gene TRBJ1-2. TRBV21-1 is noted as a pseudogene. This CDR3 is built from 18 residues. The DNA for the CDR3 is TGTGCCACCCCCACCCTCCAACGGCGGAGGGAGGGGTACTATGGCTACACCTTC. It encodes CATPTLQRRREGYYGYTF.

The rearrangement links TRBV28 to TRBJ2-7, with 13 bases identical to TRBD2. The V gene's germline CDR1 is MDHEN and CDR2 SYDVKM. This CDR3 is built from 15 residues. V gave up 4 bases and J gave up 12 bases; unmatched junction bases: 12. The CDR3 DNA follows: TGTGCCAGCAGTTCACCTCAGGGACTAGCGGGAACCGTGTACTTC. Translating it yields CASSSPQGLAGTVYF.

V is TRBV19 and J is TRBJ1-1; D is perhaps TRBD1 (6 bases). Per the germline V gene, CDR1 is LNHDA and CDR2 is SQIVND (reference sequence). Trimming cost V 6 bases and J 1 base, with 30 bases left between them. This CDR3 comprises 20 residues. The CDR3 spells CASRRGTGLLSTGQNTEAFF. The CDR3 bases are TGTGCCAGTAGAAGGGGAACAGGGCTTTTGTCAACGGGGCAGAACACTGAAGCTTTCTTT.

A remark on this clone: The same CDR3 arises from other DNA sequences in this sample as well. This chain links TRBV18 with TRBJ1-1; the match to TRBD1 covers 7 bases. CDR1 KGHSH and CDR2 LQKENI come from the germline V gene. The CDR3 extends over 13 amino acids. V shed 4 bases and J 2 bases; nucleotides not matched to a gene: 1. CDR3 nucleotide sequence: TGTGCCAGCTCACGACAGGGTAACACTGAAGCTTTCTTT. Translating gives CASSRQGNTEAFF.

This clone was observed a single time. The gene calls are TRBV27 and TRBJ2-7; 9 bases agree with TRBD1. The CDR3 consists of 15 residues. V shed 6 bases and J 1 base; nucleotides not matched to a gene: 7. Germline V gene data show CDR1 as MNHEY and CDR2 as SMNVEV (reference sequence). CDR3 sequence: CASSPGQGKSYEQYF. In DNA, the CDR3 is TGTGCCAGCAGCCCCGGACAGGGGAAGTCCTACGAGCAGTACTTC.

The CDR3: CASQVADQETQYF. DNA of the CDR3: TGCGCCAGCCAAGTGGCAGATCAAGAGACCCAGTACTTC. The chain has TRBV10-1 and TRBJ2-5; D gene uncertain. Trimming removed 8 bases at V and 2 bases at J, with 12 bases between. This CDR3 has 13 amino acids. The germline CDR1 and CDR2 sequences are WNHNN and SYGVQD (reference sequence).

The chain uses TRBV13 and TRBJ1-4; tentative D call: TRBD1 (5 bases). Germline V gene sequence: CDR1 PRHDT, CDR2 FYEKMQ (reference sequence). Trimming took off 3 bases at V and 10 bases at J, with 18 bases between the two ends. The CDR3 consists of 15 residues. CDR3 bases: TGTGCCAGCAGCTTCCAGGGTGCAGGCGGGGGAAAACTGTTTTTT. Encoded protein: CASSFQGAGGGKLFF.

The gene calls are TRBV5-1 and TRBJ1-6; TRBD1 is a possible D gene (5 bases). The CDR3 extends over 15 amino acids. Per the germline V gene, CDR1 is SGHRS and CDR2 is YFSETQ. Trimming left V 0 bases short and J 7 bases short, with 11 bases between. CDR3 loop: CASSLVQGSNSPLHF. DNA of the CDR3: TGCGCCAGCAGCTTGGTGCAGGGTAGCAATTCACCCCTCCACTTT.

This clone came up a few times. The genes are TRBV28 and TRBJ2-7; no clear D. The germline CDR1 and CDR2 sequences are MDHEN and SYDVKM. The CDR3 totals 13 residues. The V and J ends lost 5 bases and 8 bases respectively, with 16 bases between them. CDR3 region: CASSPQVAYQQYF. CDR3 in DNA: TGTGCCAGCAGTCCGCAGGTTGCGTACCAGCAGTACTTC.

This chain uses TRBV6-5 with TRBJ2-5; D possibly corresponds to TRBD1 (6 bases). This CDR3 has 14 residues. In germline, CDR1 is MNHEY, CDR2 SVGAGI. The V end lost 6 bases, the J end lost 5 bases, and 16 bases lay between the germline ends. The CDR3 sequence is CASSQPGAEETQYF. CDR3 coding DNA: TGTGCCAGCAGCCAGCCAGGGGCAGAGGAGACCCAGTACTTC.

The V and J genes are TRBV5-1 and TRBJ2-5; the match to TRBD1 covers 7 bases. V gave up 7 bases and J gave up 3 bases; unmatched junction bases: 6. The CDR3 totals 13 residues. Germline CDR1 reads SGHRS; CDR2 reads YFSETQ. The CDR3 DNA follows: TGCGCCAGCGGTGAGACAGGGAAAGAGACCCAGTACTTC. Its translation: CASGETGKETQYF.

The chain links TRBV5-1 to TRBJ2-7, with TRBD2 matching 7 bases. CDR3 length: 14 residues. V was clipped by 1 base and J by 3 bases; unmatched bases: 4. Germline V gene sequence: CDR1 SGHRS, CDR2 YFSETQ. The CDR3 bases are TGCGCCAGCAGCTTGTCCACTAGCGACTACGAGCAGTACTTC. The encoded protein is CASSLSTSDYEQYF.

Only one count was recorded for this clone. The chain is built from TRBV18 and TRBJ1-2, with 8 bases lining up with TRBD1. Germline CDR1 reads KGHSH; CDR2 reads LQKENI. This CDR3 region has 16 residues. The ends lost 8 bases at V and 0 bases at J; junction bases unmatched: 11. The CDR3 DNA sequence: TGTGCCAGCCAGAAGACAGGGGCTACATCTAACTATGGCTACACCTTC. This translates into CASQKTGATSNYGYTF.

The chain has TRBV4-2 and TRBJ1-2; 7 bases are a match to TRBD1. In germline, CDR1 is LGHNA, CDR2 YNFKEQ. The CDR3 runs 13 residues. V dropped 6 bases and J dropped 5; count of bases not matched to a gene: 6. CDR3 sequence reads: CASSPDRTYGYTF. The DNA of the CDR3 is TGTGCCAGCAGTCCGGACAGGACTTATGGCTACACCTTC.

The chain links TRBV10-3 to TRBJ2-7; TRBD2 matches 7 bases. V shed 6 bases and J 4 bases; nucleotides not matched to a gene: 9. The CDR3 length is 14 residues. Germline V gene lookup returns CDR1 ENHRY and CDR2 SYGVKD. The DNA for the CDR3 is TGTGCCATCAGCACGACTAGCAACGCTTACGAGCAGTACTTC. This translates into CAISTTSNAYEQYF.

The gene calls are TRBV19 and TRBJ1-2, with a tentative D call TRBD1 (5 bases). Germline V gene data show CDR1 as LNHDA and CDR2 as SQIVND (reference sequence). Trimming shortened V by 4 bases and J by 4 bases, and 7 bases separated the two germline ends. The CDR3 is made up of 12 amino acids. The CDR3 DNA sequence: TGTGCCAGTAGTAGAGACAGCTATGGCTACACCTTC. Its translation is CASSRDSYGYTF.

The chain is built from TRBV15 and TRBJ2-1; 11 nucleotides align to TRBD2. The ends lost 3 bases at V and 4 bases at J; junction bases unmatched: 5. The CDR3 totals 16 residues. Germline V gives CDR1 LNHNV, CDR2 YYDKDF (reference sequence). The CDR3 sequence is CATSSSGRAWYNEQFF. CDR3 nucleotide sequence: TGTGCCACCAGCAGTAGCGGGAGGGCCTGGTACAATGAGCAGTTCTTC.

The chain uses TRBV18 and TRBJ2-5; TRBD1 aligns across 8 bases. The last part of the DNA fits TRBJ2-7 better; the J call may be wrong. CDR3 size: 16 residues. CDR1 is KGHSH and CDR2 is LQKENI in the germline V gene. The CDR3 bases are TGTGCCAGCTCACCCCCCGGGACAGGCCCCTTCTACGAGCAGTACTTC. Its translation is CASSPPGTGPFYEQYF.

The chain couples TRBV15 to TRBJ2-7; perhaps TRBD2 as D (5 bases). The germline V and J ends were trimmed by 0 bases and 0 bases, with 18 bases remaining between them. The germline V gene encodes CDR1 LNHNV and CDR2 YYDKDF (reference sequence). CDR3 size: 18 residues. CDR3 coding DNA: TGTGCCACCAGCAGAGATTCCCTTGCGCGGAGGCCCTCCTACGAGCAGTACTTC. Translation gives CATSRDSLARRPSYEQYF.

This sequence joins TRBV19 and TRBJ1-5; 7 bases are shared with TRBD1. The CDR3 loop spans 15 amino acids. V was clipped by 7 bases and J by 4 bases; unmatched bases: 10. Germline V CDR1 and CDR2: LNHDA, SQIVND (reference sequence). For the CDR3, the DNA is TGTGCCAGTAAAACCACCGCCAGGGGGAATCAGCCCCAGCATTTT. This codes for CASKTTARGNQPQHF.

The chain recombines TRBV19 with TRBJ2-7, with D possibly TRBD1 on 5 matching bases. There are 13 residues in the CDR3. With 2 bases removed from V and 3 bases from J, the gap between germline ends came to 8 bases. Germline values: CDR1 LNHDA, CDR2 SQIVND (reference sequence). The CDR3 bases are TGTGCCAGTAGTATAACCAGGGACTACGAGCAGTACTTC. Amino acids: CASSITRDYEQYF.

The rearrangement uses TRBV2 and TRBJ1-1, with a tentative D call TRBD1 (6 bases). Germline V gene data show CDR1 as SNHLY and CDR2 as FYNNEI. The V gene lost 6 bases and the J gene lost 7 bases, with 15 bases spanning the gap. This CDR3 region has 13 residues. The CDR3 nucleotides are TGTGCCAGCAGGGGGCAAACAGGGTTTGAAGCTTTCTTT. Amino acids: CASRGQTGFEAFF.

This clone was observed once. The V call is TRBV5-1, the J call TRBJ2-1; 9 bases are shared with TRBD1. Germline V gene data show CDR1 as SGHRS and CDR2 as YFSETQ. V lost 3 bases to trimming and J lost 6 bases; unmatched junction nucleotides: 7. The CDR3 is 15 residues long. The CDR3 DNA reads TGCGCCAGCAGCTGGGCCGGGACAGGGTCCAATGAGCAGTTCTTC. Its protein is CASSWAGTGSNEQFF.

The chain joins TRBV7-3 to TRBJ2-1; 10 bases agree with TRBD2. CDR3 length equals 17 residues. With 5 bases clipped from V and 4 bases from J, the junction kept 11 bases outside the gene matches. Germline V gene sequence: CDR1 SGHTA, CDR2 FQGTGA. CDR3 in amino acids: CASSLQPSGSLYNEQFF. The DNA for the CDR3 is TGTGCCAGCAGCCTTCAACCTAGCGGGAGTCTGTACAATGAGCAGTTCTTC.